The rows below give T cell receptor beta chains drawn from one sample of a study of cytomegalovirus exposure and HLA in healthy donors. Data came from immunoSEQ multiplex PCR; TCRdb stores just in-frame clones and leaves some out. The data hold approximately 200,000 clones, with about 80% observed a single time. Sequenced input: PBMCs. Receptor source: a young man in good health and CMV-seronegative. The CDR3 runs from the conserved cysteine through the conserved F or W. D genes are given only for firm matches. The size entry is marked missing in some rows and otherwise reads once, few, many or a size class.

V gene	D gene	J gene	clone size	CDR3 protein	CDR3 DNA
TRBV6-6	TRBD2	TRBJ2-7	NA	CASSGGVASYEQYF	TGTGCCAGCTCCGGGGGGGTTGCCTCCTACGAGCAGTACTTC
TRBV19	TRBD2	TRBJ2-1	once	CASSPSGGYNEQFF	TGTGCCAGTAGTCCTAGCGGGGGCTACAATGAGCAGTTCTTC
TRBV28	TRBD1	TRBJ1-2	NA	CASRKGQGHNYGYTF	TGTGCCAGCAGAAAGGGACAGGGGCATAACTATGGCTACACCTTC
TRBV7-9	TRBD1	TRBJ2-4	NA	CASSSGTGAKNIQYF	TGTGCCAGCAGCTCCGGGACAGGGGCCAAAAACATTCAGTACTTC
TRBV6-1	TRBD2	TRBJ2-2	NA	CASNERAVAGVWTGELFF	TGTGCCAGCAATGAAAGGGCGGTAGCGGGAGTGTGGACCGGGGAGCTGTTTTTT
TRBV7-3	TRBD1	TRBJ2-7	NA	CASSPSGTGVGEQYF	TGTGCCAGCAGCCCGTCCGGGACAGGGGTGGGCGAGCAGTACTTC
TRBV7-9	TRBD1	TRBJ1-2	NA	CSSSSSTGEAYGYTF	TGTTCCAGCAGCTCCTCGACAGGGGAGGCCTATGGCTACACCTTC
TRBV23-1	NA	TRBJ2-5	NA	CASSQLAKDSLQETQYF	TGCGCCAGCAGTCAATTGGCTAAAGACTCCCTCCAAGAGACCCAGTACTTC
TRBV4-3	TRBD1	TRBJ1-6	NA	CASSQDSRGLSPLHF	TGCGCCAGCAGCCAAGATTCCAGGGGGCTTTCACCCCTCCACTTT
TRBV5-1	TRBD1	TRBJ2-4	NA	CASTNSQGAGNIQYF	TGCGCCAGCACAAACTCACAGGGGGCCGGAAACATTCAGTACTTC
TRBV27	NA	TRBJ1-1	NA	CASSTGNTEAFF	TGTGCCAGCAGCACCGGGAACACTGAAGCTTTCTTT
TRBV6-4	TRBD1	TRBJ1-1	NA	CASRRGPTNTEAFF	TGTGCCAGCAGAAGGGGGCCAACGAACACTGAAGCTTTCTTT
TRBV7-2	TRBD1	TRBJ2-3	NA	CASSLGWQGAIDTQYF	TGTGCCAGCAGCTTAGGGTGGCAGGGGGCTATAGATACGCAGTATTTT
TRBV28	NA	TRBJ1-3	NA	CASSLPLGASGNTIYF	TGTGCCAGCAGTTTGCCCTTGGGGGCCTCTGGAAACACCATATATTTT
TRBV5-4	NA	TRBJ2-5	NA	CASSLDTGFGETQYF	TGTGCCAGCAGCTTGGACACAGGGTTTGGAGAGACCCAGTACTTC
TRBV9	NA	TRBJ1-1	few	CASSQMNRVEAFF	TGTGCCAGCAGCCAAATGAACAGGGTTGAAGCTTTCTTT
TRBV9	TRBD1	TRBJ2-3	NA	CASSVDDRTGGSTDTQYF	TGTGCCAGCAGCGTAGATGATCGGACAGGGGGTTCCACAGATACGCAGTATTTT
TRBV9	TRBD2	TRBJ2-7	NA	CASSVATGGLASEQYF	TGTGCCAGCAGCGTAGCTACGGGGGGGCTAGCCTCCGAGCAGTACTTC
TRBV28	NA	TRBJ1-2	NA	CASRFRGDGPYGYTF	TGTGCCAGCAGGTTCCGGGGTGATGGCCCCTATGGCTACACCTTC
TRBV5-1	NA	TRBJ2-5	NA	CASTFSGLRGQETQYF	TGCGCCAGCACATTCTCAGGGTTGAGGGGGCAAGAGACCCAGTACTTC
TRBV7-9	TRBD2	TRBJ2-1	NA	CASSLELAGGIHNEQFF	TGTGCCAGCAGCTTAGAACTAGCGGGAGGGATTCACAATGAGCAGTTCTTC
TRBV19	NA	TRBJ1-1	NA	CASSPRDTEAFF	TGTGCCAGTAGCCCCAGGGACACTGAAGCTTTCTTT